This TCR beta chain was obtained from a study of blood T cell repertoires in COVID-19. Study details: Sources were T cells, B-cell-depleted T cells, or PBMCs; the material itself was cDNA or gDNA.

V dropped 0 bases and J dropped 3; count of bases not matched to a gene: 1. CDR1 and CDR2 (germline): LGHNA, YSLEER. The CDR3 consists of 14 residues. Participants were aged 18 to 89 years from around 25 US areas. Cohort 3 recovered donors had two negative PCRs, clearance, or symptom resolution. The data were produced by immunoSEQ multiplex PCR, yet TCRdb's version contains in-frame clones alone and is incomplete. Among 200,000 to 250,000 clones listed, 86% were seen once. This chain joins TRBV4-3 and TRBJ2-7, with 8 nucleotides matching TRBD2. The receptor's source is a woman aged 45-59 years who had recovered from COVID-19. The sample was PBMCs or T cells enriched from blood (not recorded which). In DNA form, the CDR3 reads TGCGCCAGCAGCCAAGATGGGACTAGCTACGAGCAGTACTTC. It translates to CASSQDGTSYEQYF.